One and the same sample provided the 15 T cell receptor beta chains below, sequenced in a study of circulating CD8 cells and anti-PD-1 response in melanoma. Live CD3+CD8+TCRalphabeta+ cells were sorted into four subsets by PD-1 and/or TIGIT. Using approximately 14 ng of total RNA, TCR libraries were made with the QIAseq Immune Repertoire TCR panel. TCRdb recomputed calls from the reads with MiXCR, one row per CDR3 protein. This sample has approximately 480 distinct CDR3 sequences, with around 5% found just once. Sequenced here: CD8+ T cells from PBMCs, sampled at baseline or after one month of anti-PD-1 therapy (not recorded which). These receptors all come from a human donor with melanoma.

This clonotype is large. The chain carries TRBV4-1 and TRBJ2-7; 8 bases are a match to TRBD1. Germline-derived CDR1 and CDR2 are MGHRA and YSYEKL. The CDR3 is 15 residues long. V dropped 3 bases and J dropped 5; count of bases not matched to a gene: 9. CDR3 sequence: CASSHALDRANEQYF. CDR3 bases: TGCGCCAGCAGCCATGCTCTGGACAGGGCGAACGAGCAGTACTTC.

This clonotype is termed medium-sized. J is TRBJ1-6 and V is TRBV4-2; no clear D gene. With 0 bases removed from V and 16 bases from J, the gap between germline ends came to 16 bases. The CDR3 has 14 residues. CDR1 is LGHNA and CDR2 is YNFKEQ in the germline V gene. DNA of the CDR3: TGTGCCAGCAGCCAAGATTTAACTACGGACTATCTCCACTTT. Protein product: CASSQDLTTDYLHF.

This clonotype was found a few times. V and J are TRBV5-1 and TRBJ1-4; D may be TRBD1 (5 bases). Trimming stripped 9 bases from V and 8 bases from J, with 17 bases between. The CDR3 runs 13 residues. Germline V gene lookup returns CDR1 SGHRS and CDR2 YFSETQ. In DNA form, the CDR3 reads TGCGCCACCAGGGCCCAGGGAGGGGAAAAACTGTTTTTT. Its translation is CATRAQGGEKLFF.

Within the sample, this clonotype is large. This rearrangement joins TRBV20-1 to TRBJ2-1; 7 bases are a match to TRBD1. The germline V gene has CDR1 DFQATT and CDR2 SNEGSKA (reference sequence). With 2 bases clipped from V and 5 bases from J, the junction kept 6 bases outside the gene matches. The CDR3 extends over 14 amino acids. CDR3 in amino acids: CSARSLDRDNEQFF. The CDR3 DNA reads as TGCAGTGCTAGATCCCTAGACAGGGACAATGAGCAGTTCTTC.

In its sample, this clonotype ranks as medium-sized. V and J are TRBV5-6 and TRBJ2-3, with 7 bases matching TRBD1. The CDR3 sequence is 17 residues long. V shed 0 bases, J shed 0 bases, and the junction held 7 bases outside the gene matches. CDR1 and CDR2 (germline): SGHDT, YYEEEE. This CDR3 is CASSLAPTGRSTDTQYF. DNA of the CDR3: TGTGCCAGCAGCTTGGCCCCGACAGGGAGAAGCACAGATACGCAGTATTTT.

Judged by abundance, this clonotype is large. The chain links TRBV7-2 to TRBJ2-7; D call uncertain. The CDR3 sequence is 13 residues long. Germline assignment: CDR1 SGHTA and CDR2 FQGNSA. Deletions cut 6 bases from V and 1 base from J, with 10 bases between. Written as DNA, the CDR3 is TGTGCCAGCAGTGAGACGGCATCCTACGAGCAGTACTTC. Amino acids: CASSETASYEQYF.

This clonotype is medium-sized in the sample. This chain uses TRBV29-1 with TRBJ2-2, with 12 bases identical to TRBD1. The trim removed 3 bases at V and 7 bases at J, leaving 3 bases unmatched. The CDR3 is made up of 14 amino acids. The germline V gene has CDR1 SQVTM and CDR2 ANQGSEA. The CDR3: CSVEGQGAVGELFF. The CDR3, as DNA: TGCAGCGTTGAGGGACAGGGGGCTGTCGGGGAGCTGTTTTTT.

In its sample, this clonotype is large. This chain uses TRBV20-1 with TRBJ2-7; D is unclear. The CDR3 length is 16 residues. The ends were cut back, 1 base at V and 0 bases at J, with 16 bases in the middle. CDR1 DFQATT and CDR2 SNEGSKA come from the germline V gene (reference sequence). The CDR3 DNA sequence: TGCAGTGCTAGAGGAGAGGTGGGCTTAAGCTCCTACGAGCAGTACTTC. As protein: CSARGEVGLSSYEQYF.

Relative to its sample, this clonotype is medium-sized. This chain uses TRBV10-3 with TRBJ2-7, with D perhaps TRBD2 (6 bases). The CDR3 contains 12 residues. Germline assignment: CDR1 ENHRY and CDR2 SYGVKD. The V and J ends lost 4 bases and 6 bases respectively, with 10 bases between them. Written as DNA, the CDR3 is TGTGCCATCAGTGCCGGGACTGCCGAGCAGTACTTC. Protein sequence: CAISAGTAEQYF.

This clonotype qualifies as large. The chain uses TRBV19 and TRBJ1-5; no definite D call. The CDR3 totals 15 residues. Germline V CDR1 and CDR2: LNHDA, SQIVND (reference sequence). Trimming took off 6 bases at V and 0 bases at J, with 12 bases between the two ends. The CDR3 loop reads CASRWGALSNQPQHF. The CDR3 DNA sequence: TGTGCCAGTAGATGGGGAGCCCTTAGCAATCAGCCCCAGCATTTT.

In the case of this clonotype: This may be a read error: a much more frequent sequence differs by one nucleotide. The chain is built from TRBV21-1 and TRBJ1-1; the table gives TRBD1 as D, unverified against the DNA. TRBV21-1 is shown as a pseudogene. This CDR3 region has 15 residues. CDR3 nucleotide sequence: TGTGCCAGCAGTAGTCAACAGGGGGAGAACACTGAAGCTTTCTTT. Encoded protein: CASSSQQGENTEAFF.

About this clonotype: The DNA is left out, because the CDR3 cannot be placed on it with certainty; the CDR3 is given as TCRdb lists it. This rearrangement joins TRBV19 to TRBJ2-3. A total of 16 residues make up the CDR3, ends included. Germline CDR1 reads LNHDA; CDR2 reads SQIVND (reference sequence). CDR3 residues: CASSILASLFTDTQYF.

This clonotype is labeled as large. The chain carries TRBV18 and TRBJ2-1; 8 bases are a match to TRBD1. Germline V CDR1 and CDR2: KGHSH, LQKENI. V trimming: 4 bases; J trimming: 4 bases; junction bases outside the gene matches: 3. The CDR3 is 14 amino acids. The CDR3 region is CASSRTGYYNEQFF. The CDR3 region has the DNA TGTGCCAGCTCACGGACAGGGTATTACAATGAGCAGTTCTTC.

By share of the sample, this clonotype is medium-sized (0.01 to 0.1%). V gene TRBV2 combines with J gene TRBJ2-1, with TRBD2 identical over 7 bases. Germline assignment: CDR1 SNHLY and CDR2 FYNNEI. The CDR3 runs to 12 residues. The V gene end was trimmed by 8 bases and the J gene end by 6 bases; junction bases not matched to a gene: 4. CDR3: CASGGLVNEQFF. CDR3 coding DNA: TGTGCCAGCGGAGGACTAGTCAATGAGCAGTTCTTC.

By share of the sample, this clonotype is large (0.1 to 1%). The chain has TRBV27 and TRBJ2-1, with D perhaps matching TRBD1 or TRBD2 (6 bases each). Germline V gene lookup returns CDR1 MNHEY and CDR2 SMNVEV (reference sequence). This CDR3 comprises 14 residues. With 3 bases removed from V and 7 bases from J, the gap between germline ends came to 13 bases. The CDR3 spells CASSFTGAGNEQFF. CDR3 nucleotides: TGTGCCAGCAGTTTCACGGGGGCGGGAAATGAGCAGTTCTTC.